Sequencing of this T cell receptor (beta chain) was carried out in a study of CD8+ T cells in alopecia areata. Study outcomes and limitations: Any link of baseline CD8+ expansion to response, resting on one nonresponder, remains uncertain. Scalp clonality, along with expanded CD8+ clones among the top 100, was significantly decreased by tofacitinib.

Comments on this clone: The target antigen is unknown.

The CDR3 runs 13 residues. The V end lost 6 bases, the J end lost 3 bases, and 15 bases lay between the germline ends. Germline V lookup: CDR1 SQVTM, CDR2 ANQGSEA. Extraction and reverse transcription of RNA yielded cDNA as the sequencing template. Clones were read by immunoSEQ multiplex PCR, and TCRdb kept only the in-frame ones, dropping some. This sample yields more than 90,000 clones, of which about 61% are seen a single time; more than 25% belongs to the top ten. Treatment indicated: oral pan-JAK inhibitor, 5-10 mg twice daily. Here the sequenced sample was CD8+ T cells sorted from blood, taken at week 4, from a patient treated with tofacitinib. This TCR came from a human donor with alopecia areata. The rearrangement joins TRBV29-1 to TRBJ2-7, with TRBD1 as a possible D gene (6 bases). The CDR3 coding sequence is TGCAGCGTCGGGACACCCACGGACTACGAGCAGTACTTC. Its protein product is CSVGTPTDYEQYF.